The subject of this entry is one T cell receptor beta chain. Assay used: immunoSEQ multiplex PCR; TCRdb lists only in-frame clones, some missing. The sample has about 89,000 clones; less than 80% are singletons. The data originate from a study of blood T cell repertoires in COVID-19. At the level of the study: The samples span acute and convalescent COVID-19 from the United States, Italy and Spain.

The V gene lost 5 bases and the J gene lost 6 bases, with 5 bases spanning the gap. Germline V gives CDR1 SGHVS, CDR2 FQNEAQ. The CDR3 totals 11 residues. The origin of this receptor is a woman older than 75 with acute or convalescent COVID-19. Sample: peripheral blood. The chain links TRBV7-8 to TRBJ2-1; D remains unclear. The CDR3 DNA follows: TGTGCCAGCAGCCCTTTCAATGAGCAGTTCTTC. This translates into CASSPFNEQFF.